There are many counts of the clone carrying this T cell receptor beta chain. Its specificity is not known. V was pared by 5 bases and J by 10 bases, with 24 bases between. CDR3 length: 16 residues. Germline V gene sequence: CDR1 SGHTA, CDR2 FQGTGA. This entry belongs to a study of identical twins. The study, taken as a whole, reports: Potential partial confounding of zero-insertion analyses by invariant MAIT and iNKT cells was noted. Twins shared out-of-frame alpha sequences with excess low generation probability.

Every donor was a healthy Caucasian. A universal primer site was added by template switching, and unique molecular identifiers were carried by the cDNA. TCRdb reprocessed the 5' RACE reads with MiXCR, giving one entry per CDR3 protein. The sample includes 150,000 or so distinct CDR3 sequences, around 3.5% of them seen just once. This receptor was identified in a man in his late teens or twenties in good health. The J gene is TRBJ2-1, the V gene TRBV7-3; D possibly uses TRBD1 or TRBD2 (5 bases each). The sequencing sample was made of memory T cells sorted from blood. The CDR3 spells CASSRVGAGPSGEQFF. The DNA for the CDR3 is TGTGCCAGCAGCCGCGTAGGGGCGGGCCCCTCTGGGGAGCAGTTCTTC.